This TCR beta chain was profiled in a study of blood T cell repertoires in COVID-19. Trimming shortened V by 1 base and J by 1 base, and 2 bases separated the two germline ends. The germline CDR1 and CDR2 sequences are LGHNA and YSLEER. This CDR3 contains 13 residues. The assay was immunoSEQ multiplex PCR, and TCRdb's table has in-frame clones only and misses some. Altogether 150,000 to 180,000 clones are present, roughly 80% being singletons, with the ten largest covering more than 3%. The sample consisted of peripheral blood. This receptor was taken from a woman of 80 years or more with acute or convalescent COVID-19. V gene TRBV4-3 combines with J gene TRBJ1-3; no clear D gene. CDR3 sequence (DNA): TGCGCCAGCAGCCAAGTATCTGGAAACACCATATATTTT. Protein sequence: CASSQVSGNTIYF.